The clone carrying this T cell receptor beta chain appeared a single time. Antigen specificity is unknown. TCRdb's copy holds only in-frame clones and misses some; the assay was immunoSEQ multiplex PCR. The data show about 120,000 clones, approximately 92% seen once. This entry comes from a study of siplizumab effects on memory and regulatory T cells. General study findings and limits: The study did not confirm that proliferating Tregs from siplizumab cultures were suppressive.

This CDR3 comprises 17 residues. Trimming took 5 bases from V and 0 from J, leaving 14 bases between them. Germline CDR1 is LNHDA and CDR2 is SQIVND (reference sequence). The sequenced sample consisted of non-Treg CD4+ T cells sorted from blood. The receptor comes from a human donor in good health. V and J are TRBV19 and TRBJ1-6; D gene ambiguous. The CDR3 sequence is CASSSDLQSSYNSPLHF. For the CDR3, the DNA is TGTGCCAGTAGTTCGGACCTTCAGAGCTCCTATAATTCACCCCTCCACTTT.